The sequence of this T cell receptor beta chain was determined in a study of blood T cell repertoires in COVID-19. Study in general: Acute and convalescent COVID-19 specimens originated in the United States, Italy and Spain.

Clones were read by immunoSEQ multiplex PCR, and TCRdb kept only the in-frame ones, dropping some. The repertoire holds about 240,000 clones, approximately 90% seen once, with under 5% in the top ten. This clonotype was sampled from a woman aged 25 to 39 who had recovered from COVID-19. Sequenced material: PBMCs or T cells enriched from blood (not recorded which).

CDR3 amino acids: CASSWGQGTEAFF. The CDR3 region has the DNA TGTGCCAGCAGCTGGGGTCAGGGCACTGAAGCTTTCTTT. This rearrangement joins TRBV7-9 to TRBJ1-1; D might be TRBD1 (5 bases). This CDR3 region has 13 residues. Germline V lookup: CDR1 SEHNR, CDR2 FQNEAQ (reference sequence). V shed 4 bases and J shed 4 bases, with 10 bases lying between them.